This paragraph covers one T cell receptor beta chain sequence. The V gene end was trimmed by 5 bases and the J gene end by 6 bases; junction bases not matched to a gene: 11. The CDR3 extends over 15 amino acids. Germline CDR1 is SGHVS and CDR2 is FQNEAQ. The data are from a study of blood T cell repertoires in COVID-19. TCRdb's table, derived via immunoSEQ multiplex PCR, lists solely in-frame clones and lacks some. The sample holds 250,000 to 350,000 clones, 80% to 90% seen once. Participants, roughly 18 to 89 years old, spanned fewer than 25 US areas. This clonotype was sampled from a woman between 25 and 40 years old who had recovered from COVID-19. Specimen: PBMCs or T cells enriched from blood (not recorded which). The chain recombines TRBV7-8 with TRBJ2-7, with TRBD1 matching 9 bases. The CDR3 DNA reads TGTGCCAGCAGCCCCTGGACAGGGGTGCCTACCGAGCAGTACTTC. This gives the protein CASSPWTGVPTEQYF.